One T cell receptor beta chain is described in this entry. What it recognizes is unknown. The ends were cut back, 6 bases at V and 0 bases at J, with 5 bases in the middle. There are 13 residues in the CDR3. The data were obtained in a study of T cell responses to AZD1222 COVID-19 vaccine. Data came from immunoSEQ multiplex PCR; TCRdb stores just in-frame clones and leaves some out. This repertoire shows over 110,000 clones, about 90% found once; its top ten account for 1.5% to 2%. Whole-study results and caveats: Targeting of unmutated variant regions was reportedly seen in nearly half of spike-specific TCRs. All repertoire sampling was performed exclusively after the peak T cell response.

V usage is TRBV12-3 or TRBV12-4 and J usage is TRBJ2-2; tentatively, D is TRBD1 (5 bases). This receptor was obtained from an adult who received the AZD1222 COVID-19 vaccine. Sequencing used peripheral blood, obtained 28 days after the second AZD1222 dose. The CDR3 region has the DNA TGTGCCAGCAGGACAGCGAACACCGGGGAGCTGTTTTTT. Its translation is CASRTANTGELFF.